This is a list of T cell receptor beta chains from one sample in a study of cytomegalovirus exposure and HLA in healthy donors. The protocol was immunoSEQ multiplex PCR, while the TCRdb copy is restricted to in-frame clones and leaves out a portion. This sample has approximately 150,000 clones; about 72% occur once, and the top ten carry about 4.1%. Sequencing was performed on PBMCs. These receptors were obtained from a man aged 55 to 69 in good health and CMV-seronegative. Each CDR3 is given with its conserved first and last residue. Fields, in order: clone size, V gene, J gene, D gene, CDR3 DNA, CDR3 protein. The D gene is left open where the match is weak. The listing skips clone size in some rows; elsewhere it reads once, few, many or a size class.

size: NA
V: TRBV11-2
J: TRBJ1-1
D: NA
DNA: TGTGCCAGCAGCTTAGGCCGTCTAGGTCAGGGAAAAACGAACACTGAAGCTTTCTTT
CDR3: CASSLGRLGQGKTNTEAFF

size: NA
V: TRBV5-5
J: TRBJ2-7
D: NA
DNA: TGTGCCAGCAGCTTGGAGGGGGGGCGCGTATCCTACGAGCAGTACTTC
CDR3: CASSLEGGRVSYEQYF

size: NA
V: TRBV6-1
J: TRBJ1-6
D: NA
DNA: TGTGCCAGCAGTGAGAGCAGGCTACCCCCCCTCCACTTT
CDR3: CASSESRLPPLHF

size: few
V: TRBV5-4
J: TRBJ2-2
D: NA
DNA: TGTGCCAGCAGCCCCTACACCCTTACGGGCACCGGGGAGCTGTTTTTT
CDR3: CASSPYTLTGTGELFF

size: NA
V: TRBV9
J: TRBJ1-3
D: NA
DNA: TGTGCCAGCAGCGTAGTACCACAGGGCCCTGGAAACACCATATATTTT
CDR3: CASSVVPQGPGNTIYF

size: few
V: TRBV7-9
J: TRBJ2-5
D: TRBD1
DNA: TGTTCCAGCAGGACAGCCGGAGACAGGGGGCTCCAAGAGACCCAGTACTTC
CDR3: CSSRTAGDRGLQETQYF

size: few
V: TRBV2
J: TRBJ1-4
D: NA
DNA: TGTGCCAGCTGTCTTCAGGGGCTGGAAAAACTGTTTTTT
CDR3: CASCLQGLEKLFF

size: few
V: TRBV19
J: TRBJ1-4
D: NA
DNA: TGTGCCAGTAGTGACCCCGGGCTCCGGGACACCCCCAAAGCAACTAATGAAAAACTGTTTTTT
CDR3: CASSDPGLRDTPKATNEKLFF

size: NA
V: TRBV5-1
J: TRBJ1-4
D: TRBD1
DNA: TGCGCCAGCAGCTCCGACTCCGGGACAGGGGGCGAAAAACTGTTTTTT
CDR3: CASSSDSGTGGEKLFF

size: NA
V: TRBV28
J: TRBJ2-4
D: NA
DNA: TGTGCCAGCAGCGATCCTCCAGGGTTTTCGCAGTACTTC
CDR3: CASSDPPGFSQYF

size: once
V: TRBV6-5
J: TRBJ1-4
D: TRBD1
DNA: TGTGCCAGCAGTGAGACAGGGGGAAGTGAAAAACTGTTTTTT
CDR3: CASSETGGSEKLFF

size: NA
V: TRBV5-4
J: TRBJ2-1
D: TRBD2
DNA: TGTGCCAGCAGCCCCCCGGGACTAGCGGAAGGGAATGAGCAGTTCTTC
CDR3: CASSPPGLAEGNEQFF